This passage covers 8 T cell receptor beta chains from one sample sequenced in a study of blood T cell repertoires in COVID-19 (dated by TCRdb to 2018 to 2021). The library was produced with the immunoSEQ multiplex PCR assay. Held by TCRdb, this immuneACCESS table contains in-frame sequences only and omits some clones. Under half of the omission traces to an unresolved V gene where checked; the cause of the rest is unknown. The sample records 65,000 to 90,000 clones, approximately 88% of which are singletons. The ten largest clones capture around 8% of the sample. What was sequenced was peripheral blood. These receptors all come from a man aged 30 to 45 with acute or convalescent COVID-19.

The V gene is TRBV19, the J gene TRBJ1-6; possible D gene TRBD1, 6 bases. The V end was cut by 0 bases, the J end by 6 bases, with 12 bases between. In germline, CDR1 is LNHDA, CDR2 SQIVND (reference sequence). This CDR3 contains 16 residues. In DNA, the CDR3 is TGTGCCAGTAGTATAGACCTGGGACATCGTAATTCACCCCTCCACTTT. The encoded protein is CASSIDLGHRNSPLHF.

This clone appeared a single time. V gene TRBV7-9 combines with J gene TRBJ2-7; 7 nucleotides align to TRBD1. V was pared by 5 bases and J by 6 bases, with 4 bases of the junction left unmatched. This CDR3 comprises 12 residues. Per the germline V gene, CDR1 is SEHNR and CDR2 is FQNEAQ (reference sequence). CDR3 DNA sequence: TGTGCCAGCAGCCCCACAGGGGCCGAGCAGTACTTC. It translates to CASSPTGAEQYF.

The chain links TRBV10-1 to TRBJ2-3, with D possibly being TRBD1 (6 bases). There are 13 residues in the CDR3. V dropped 4 bases and J dropped 6 bases, with 11 bases sitting between them. Germline V gene sequence: CDR1 WNHNN, CDR2 SYGVQD (reference sequence). The CDR3 DNA reads as TGCGCCAGCAGTGCACAGGGCTCGGATACGCAGTATTTT. Amino acids: CASSAQGSDTQYF.

The rearrangement joins TRBV27 to TRBJ1-5, with D possibly being TRBD1 (5 bases). Trimming stripped 4 bases from V and 2 bases from J, with 18 bases between. CDR3 length: 17 residues. CDR1 is MNHEY and CDR2 is SMNVEV in the germline V gene (reference sequence). CDR3 DNA: TGTGCCAGCAGTTCCGCCGGGACTGCGGGCCGCAATCAGCCCCAGCATTTT. Amino acid sequence: CASSSAGTAGRNQPQHF.

The chain is built from TRBV18 and TRBJ2-5; a weak D match, TRBD2 (6 bases). V shed 3 bases and J shed 5 bases, with 16 bases lying between them. The CDR3 has 15 amino acids. Germline values: CDR1 KGHSH, CDR2 LQKENI. The CDR3 DNA sequence: TGTGCCAGCTCACCGGGGAACGCGGGATTGGAGACCCAGTACTTC. Its translation is CASSPGNAGLETQYF.

The chain recombines TRBV27 with TRBJ1-6, with D possibly matching TRBD1 (5 bases). This CDR3 contains 13 residues. Germline values: CDR1 MNHEY, CDR2 SMNVEV (reference sequence). The V gene lost 8 bases and the J gene lost 8 bases, with 13 bases spanning the gap. CDR3 loop: CASSGGDDSPLHF. The DNA for the CDR3 is TGTGCCAGCTCCGGGGGAGATGATTCACCCCTCCACTTT.

The chain employs TRBV7-9 and TRBJ1-1; D possibly corresponds to TRBD1 (6 bases). This CDR3 is built from 14 residues. V lost 3 bases and J lost 4, with 12 bases in between. Germline CDR1 is SEHNR and CDR2 is FQNEAQ (reference sequence). CDR3 nucleotide sequence: TGTGCCAGCAGCTTCGGGACATACTCCACTGAAGCTTTCTTT. The encoded protein is CASSFGTYSTEAFF.

The chain couples TRBV9 to TRBJ1-4, with D perhaps matching TRBD1 (6 bases). The CDR3 is made up of 14 amino acids. Trimming removed 0 bases at V and 5 bases at J, with 8 bases between. Per germline, CDR1 SGDLS and CDR2 YYNGEE. CDR3 coding DNA: TGTGCCAGCAGCGTAGACACAGGGAATGAAAAACTGTTTTTT. It is translated as CASSVDTGNEKLFF.